This record looks at one TCR beta chain sequence and its context. This sample is part of a study of blood T cell repertoires in COVID-19. Study as a whole: The study drew acute and convalescent COVID-19 samples from the United States, Italy and Spain. PBMCs, B-cell-depleted T cells, or T cells provided the cDNA or gDNA that made up the material.

Original methodology: The assay estimated nucleated cells by amplifying reference gene primers. Profiled with immunoSEQ multiplex PCR; TCRdb holds only in-frame clones, not every one. V, J and clone size are taken as reported in that table, and D and trimming were inferred from the DNA itself. Here the sample spans 150,000 or so clones, just under 85% being singletons. The V gene lost 1 base and the J gene lost 4 bases, with 15 bases spanning the gap. This CDR3 is built from 16 residues. Germline values: CDR1 SGDLS, CDR2 YYNGEE. V is TRBV9 and J is TRBJ2-1; tentative D call: TRBD1 (5 bases). Sequences were obtained from peripheral blood. The sequence was obtained from a woman aged 60-75 years with acute or convalescent COVID-19. Here the CDR3 reads CASSVTEMQGYNEQFF. The CDR3 DNA reads TGTGCCAGCAGCGTAACCGAAATGCAGGGATACAATGAGCAGTTCTTC.